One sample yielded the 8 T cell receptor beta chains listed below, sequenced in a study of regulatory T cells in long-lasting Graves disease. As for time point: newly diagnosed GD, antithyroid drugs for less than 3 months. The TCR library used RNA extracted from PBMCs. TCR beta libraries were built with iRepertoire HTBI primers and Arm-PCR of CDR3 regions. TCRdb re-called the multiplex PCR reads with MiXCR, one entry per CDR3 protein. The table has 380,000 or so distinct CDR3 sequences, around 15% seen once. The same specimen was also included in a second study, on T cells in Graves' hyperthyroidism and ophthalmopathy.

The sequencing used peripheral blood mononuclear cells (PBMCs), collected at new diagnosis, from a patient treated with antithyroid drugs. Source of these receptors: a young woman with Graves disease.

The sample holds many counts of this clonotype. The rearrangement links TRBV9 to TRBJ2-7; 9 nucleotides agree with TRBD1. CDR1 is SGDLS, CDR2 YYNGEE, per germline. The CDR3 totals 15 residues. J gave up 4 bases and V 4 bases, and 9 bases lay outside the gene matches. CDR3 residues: CASSSRVQGAYEQYF. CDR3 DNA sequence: TGTGCCAGCAGCTCGAGGGTACAGGGGGCTTACGAGCAGTACTTC.

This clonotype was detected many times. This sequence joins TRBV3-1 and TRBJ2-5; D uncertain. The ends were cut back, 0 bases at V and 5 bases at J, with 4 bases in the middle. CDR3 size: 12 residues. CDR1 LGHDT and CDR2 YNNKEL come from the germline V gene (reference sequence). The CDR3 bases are TGTGCCAGCAGCCAAGATAAGGAGACCCAGTACTTC. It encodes CASSQDKETQYF.

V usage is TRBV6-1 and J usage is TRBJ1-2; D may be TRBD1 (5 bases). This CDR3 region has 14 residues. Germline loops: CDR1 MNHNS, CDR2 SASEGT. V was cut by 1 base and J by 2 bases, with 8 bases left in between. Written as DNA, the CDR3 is TGTGCCAGCAGTGAAGTCCGGGACAACTATGGCTACACCTTC. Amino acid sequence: CASSEVRDNYGYTF.

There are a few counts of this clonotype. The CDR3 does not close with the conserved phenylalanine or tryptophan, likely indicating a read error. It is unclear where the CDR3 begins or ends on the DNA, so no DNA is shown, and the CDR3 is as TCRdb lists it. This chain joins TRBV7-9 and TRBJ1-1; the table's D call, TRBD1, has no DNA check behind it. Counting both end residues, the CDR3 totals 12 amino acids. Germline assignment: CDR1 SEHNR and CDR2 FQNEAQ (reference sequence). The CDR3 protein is CASSQGTGALEV.

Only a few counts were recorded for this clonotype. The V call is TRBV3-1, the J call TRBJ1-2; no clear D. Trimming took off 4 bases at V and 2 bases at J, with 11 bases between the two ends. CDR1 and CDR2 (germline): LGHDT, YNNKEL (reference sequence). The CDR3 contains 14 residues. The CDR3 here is CASSPLEANYGYTF. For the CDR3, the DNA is TGTGCCAGCAGCCCCCTAGAAGCGAACTATGGCTACACCTTC.

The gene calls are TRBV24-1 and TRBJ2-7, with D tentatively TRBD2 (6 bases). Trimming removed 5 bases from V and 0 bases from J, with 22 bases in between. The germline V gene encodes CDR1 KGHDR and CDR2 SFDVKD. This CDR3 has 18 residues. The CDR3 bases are TGTGCCACCAGTGCCTCCGCAGAAGGACCGACTAGCTCCTACGAGCAGTACTTC. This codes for CATSASAEGPTSSYEQYF.

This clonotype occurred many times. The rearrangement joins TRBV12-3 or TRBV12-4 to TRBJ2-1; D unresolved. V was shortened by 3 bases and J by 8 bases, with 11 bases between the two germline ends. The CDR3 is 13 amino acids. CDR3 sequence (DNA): TGTGCCAGCAGTTTTCAGGTTTGGGATGAGCAGTTCTTC. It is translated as CASSFQVWDEQFF.

The CDR3 nucleotides are TGTGCCAGTAGTCAGGGGTCGAGGACTAGCGGTTTTACCGGGGAGCTGTTTTTT. Amino acid sequence: CASSQGSRTSGFTGELFF. The chain couples TRBV19 to TRBJ2-2; 10 nucleotides agree with TRBD2. The CDR3 has 18 residues. Looked up from germline, CDR1 is LNHDA and CDR2 is SQIVND (reference sequence). V was clipped by 5 bases and J by 5 bases; unmatched bases: 14.